Detailed here is one TCR beta chain. The sample originates from a study of T cell changes during pregnancy in multiple sclerosis. Germline loops: CDR1 SGHRS, CDR2 YFSETQ. Trimming at V came to 4 bases and at J to 6 bases, leaving 5 bases not matched to a gene. This CDR3 has 15 amino acids. Here immunoSEQ multiplex PCR was the method, and the copy in TCRdb shows in-frame clones only, minus some. The table has roughly 46,000 clones, about 91% seen once. The sample in question was peripheral blood, obtained in the third trimester of pregnancy. This TCR derives from a female donor with multiple sclerosis, enrolled in a pregnancy study. This chain connects TRBV5-1 to TRBJ2-1; 12 bases match TRBD2. The CDR3 coding sequence is TGCGCCAGCAGCCGCCTAGCGGGGGGGGGCAATGAGCAGTTCTTC. The encoded protein is CASSRLAGGGNEQFF.